Each of the 24 T cell receptor beta chains below was sequenced from the same sample in a study of T cell changes during pregnancy in multiple sclerosis. Measured with immunoSEQ multiplex PCR; TCRdb has only the in-frame clones, and not every one. The repertoire has fewer than 55,000 clones, more than 75% of them found once; the top ten carry under 6%. The material was CD8+ T cells from peripheral blood mononuclear cells, obtained after pregnancy. The receptor source for this set is a female donor in good health, enrolled as a control in a pregnancy study.

This clone occurred a few times. CDR3 in DNA: TGTGCCAGCAGTTACTCAGCGGAGACCCAGTACTTC. Its protein product is CASSYSAETQYF. The chain is built from TRBV6-6 and TRBJ2-5, with unresolved D. CDR1 is MNHNY and CDR2 is SVGAGI in the germline V gene (reference sequence). The CDR3 covers 12 residues. V was shortened by 0 bases and J by 5 bases, with 4 bases between the two germline ends.

The chain joins TRBV7-9 to TRBJ1-5, with D uncertain. V lost 5 bases, J lost 7 bases, and 15 bases lay in between. This CDR3 has 14 residues. From germline, CDR1 is SEHNR and CDR2 FQNEAQ (reference sequence). As DNA, the CDR3 is TGTGCCAGCAGCAACCCGGGGATTGGACAGCCCCAGCATTTT. This sequence encodes CASSNPGIGQPQHF.

This chain connects TRBV5-6 to TRBJ2-1; D possibly corresponds to TRBD2 (6 bases). V dropped 2 bases and J dropped 3 bases, with 9 bases sitting between them. Germline loops: CDR1 SGHDT, CDR2 YYEEEE. The CDR3 consists of 14 residues. The CDR3 is CASSFGRLYNEQFF. CDR3 nucleotide sequence: TGTGCCAGCAGCTTCGGGAGACTCTACAATGAGCAGTTCTTC.

The rearrangement uses TRBV9 and TRBJ1-4, with TRBD1 matching over 9 bases. J was trimmed by 10 bases and V by 3 bases; bases with no gene match: 4. CDR3 length: 13 amino acids. Germline values: CDR1 SGDLS, CDR2 YYNGEE. CDR3 amino acids: CASSGQGDIKLFF. The DNA of the CDR3 is TGTGCCAGCAGCGGACAGGGGGACATAAAACTGTTTTTT.

The chain carries TRBV7-9 and TRBJ2-5; D perhaps matches TRBD1 (6 bases). The DNA end favors TRBJ2-7, so the J call may be wrong. From germline, CDR1 is SEHNR and CDR2 FQNEAQ (reference sequence). The CDR3 runs 12 residues. This chain's CDR3 is CASRDRYYEQYF. CDR3 sequence (DNA): TGTGCCAGCAGGGACAGATACTACGAGCAGTACTTC.

This chain links TRBV7-2 with TRBJ2-3; 9 bases match TRBD2. This CDR3 spans 12 amino acids. Losses at the gene ends were 1 base for V and 14 bases for J; bases not matched to a gene: 4. Per germline, CDR1 SGHTA and CDR2 FQGNSA. The DNA for the CDR3 is TGTGCCAGCAGCTTAGTAGGGACTAGCTGGTATTTT. Its translation: CASSLVGTSWYF.

This rearrangement joins TRBV20-1 to TRBJ2-5; D gene ambiguous. Germline V gene lookup returns CDR1 DFQATT and CDR2 SNEGSKA (reference sequence). The CDR3 totals 10 residues. Trimming shortened V by 3 bases and J by 5 bases, and 4 bases separated the two germline ends. The CDR3 here is CSASQETQYF. The CDR3 DNA is TGCAGTGCTAGTCAGGAGACCCAGTACTTC.

This clone was recorded only once. CDR3: CASSLVAGGPYNEQFF. CDR3 coding DNA: TGTGCCAGCAGCTTAGTAGCGGGGGGTCCCTACAATGAGCAGTTCTTC. This chain uses TRBV7-9 with TRBJ2-1; 10 bases agree with TRBD2. There are 16 residues in the CDR3. V lost 1 base, J lost 2 bases, and 2 bases stayed unmatched. Germline V gives CDR1 SEHNR, CDR2 FQNEAQ (reference sequence).

CDR3 sequence (DNA): TGTGCCAGTAACAACCCGGGACAGGGAGATGAAAAACTGTTTTTT. This sequence encodes CASNNPGQGDEKLFF. The rearrangement uses TRBV19 and TRBJ1-4, with TRBD1 identical over 9 bases. There are 15 residues in the CDR3. V dropped 7 bases and J dropped 6; count of bases not matched to a gene: 9. CDR1 and CDR2 (germline): LNHDA, SQIVND (reference sequence).

The chain uses TRBV11-1 and TRBJ1-2, with TRBD1 as a possible D gene (5 bases). V was clipped by 1 base and J by 4 bases, with 13 bases between them. Germline V gene data show CDR1 as SGHAT and CDR2 as FQDESV (reference sequence). This CDR3 has 15 amino acids. CDR3 protein: CASSLGPRVGYGYTF. For the CDR3, the DNA is TGTGCCAGCAGCTTAGGTCCCAGGGTCGGCTATGGCTACACCTTC.

The CDR3 reads CASSVEGGRITDTQYF. CDR3 sequence (DNA): TGTGCCAGCAGCGTAGAAGGGGGACGGATCACAGATACGCAGTATTTT. The J gene is TRBJ2-3, the V gene TRBV9, with D perhaps matching TRBD1 (6 bases). Germline lookup yields CDR1 SGDLS and CDR2 YYNGEE. This CDR3 region has 16 residues. V was shortened by 0 bases and J by 2 bases, with 13 bases between the two germline ends.

The gene calls are TRBV7-9 and TRBJ2-1; D possibly corresponds to TRBD2 (6 bases). The V gene's germline CDR1 is SEHNR and CDR2 FQNEAQ (reference sequence). V was trimmed by 4 bases and J by 9 bases, leaving 16 bases between them. This CDR3 comprises 14 residues. The CDR3 loop is CASSSCGVCVEQFF. For the CDR3, the DNA is TGTGCCAGCAGCTCATGCGGGGTTTGTGTTGAGCAGTTCTTC.

The rearrangement uses TRBV7-9 and TRBJ2-7; a possible D gene is TRBD1 (7 bases). With 5 bases removed from V and 1 base from J, the gap between germline ends came to 15 bases. Looked up from germline, CDR1 is SEHNR and CDR2 is FQNEAQ (reference sequence). The CDR3 loop spans 15 amino acids. This CDR3 reads CASSGGTVSSYEQYF. Written as DNA, the CDR3 is TGTGCCAGCAGCGGCGGGACAGTCTCTTCCTACGAGCAGTACTTC.

The chain links TRBV7-9 to TRBJ1-2, with D possibly matching TRBD1 (6 bases). The germline CDR1 and CDR2 sequences are SEHNR and FQNEAQ (reference sequence). Between the trimmed V and J ends, which lost 7 bases and 0 bases, there was a span of 18 bases. This CDR3 contains 16 residues. DNA for the CDR3: TGTGCCAGCATCAGCCTGAGTGGGGGCCCTAACTATGGCTACACCTTC. Amino acids: CASISLSGGPNYGYTF.

The J gene is TRBJ1-5, the V gene TRBV19; no reliable D call. Trimming shortened V by 5 bases and J by 1 base, and 9 bases separated the two germline ends. The CDR3 sequence is 14 residues long. CDR1 and CDR2 from the germline V gene are LNHDA and SQIVND (reference sequence). The chain's CDR3 is CASSWAWSNQPQHF. The CDR3, as DNA: TGTGCCAGTAGTTGGGCCTGGAGCAATCAGCCCCAGCATTTT.

The chain joins TRBV7-9 to TRBJ2-1; TRBD1 matches at 9 bases. The CDR3 extends over 16 amino acids. Trimming removed 5 bases from V and 7 bases from J; junction bases left unmatched: 12. CDR1 is SEHNR, CDR2 FQNEAQ, per germline (reference sequence). In nucleotides, the CDR3 is TGTGCCAGCAGCCCGACAGGGGGAATGTGGTTGAATGAGCAGTTCTTC. Protein product: CASSPTGGMWLNEQFF.

This clone was counted once. The chain joins TRBV19 to TRBJ2-3; possibly TRBD1 for D (6 bases). Germline V gene data show CDR1 as LNHDA and CDR2 as SQIVND (reference sequence). Trimming cost V 5 bases and J 3 bases, with 12 bases left between them. The CDR3 contains 14 residues. The CDR3 coding sequence is TGTGCCAGTAGTCAGGGGATGGAAACAGATACGCAGTATTTT. As protein: CASSQGMETDTQYF.

The CDR3 DNA sequence: TGCGCCAGCAGCCAAGATAAGGGCAGGGTAACTGGAAACACCATATATTTT. This codes for CASSQDKGRVTGNTIYF. The chain employs TRBV4-3 and TRBJ1-3; TRBD1 is a possible D gene (5 bases). V lost 0 bases and J 2 bases, leaving 14 bases between the germline ends. Germline lookup yields CDR1 LGHNA and CDR2 YSLEER. The CDR3 sequence is 17 residues long.

The V call is TRBV18, the J call TRBJ1-1; D unclear. The CDR3 length is 14 residues. Germline lookup yields CDR1 KGHSH and CDR2 LQKENI. V was cut by 0 bases and J by 1 base, with 6 bases left in between. Here the CDR3 reads CASSPPVGNTEAFF. In DNA, the CDR3 is TGTGCCAGCTCACCACCCGTCGGGAACACTGAAGCTTTCTTT.

The chain couples TRBV7-9 to TRBJ1-1; D might be TRBD1 (6 bases). Trimming stripped 5 bases from V and 2 bases from J, with 12 bases between. Germline CDR1 and CDR2: SEHNR and FQNEAQ (reference sequence). The CDR3 extends over 14 amino acids. The CDR3 loop reads CASSPPGANTEAFF. CDR3 nucleotide sequence: TGTGCCAGCAGCCCTCCAGGGGCCAACACTGAAGCTTTCTTT.

Only one count was recorded for this clone. The CDR3 sequence is CASSLPQGSGEDGELFF. The CDR3, as DNA: TGTGCCAGCAGCTTACCCCAGGGTAGCGGGGAGGACGGGGAGCTGTTTTTT. The chain carries TRBV7-2 and TRBJ2-2, with 8 bases matching TRBD2. The J segment lost 7 bases and the V segment lost 2 bases, leaving 12 bases of the junction unmatched. The CDR3 spans 17 residues. Germline-derived CDR1 and CDR2 are SGHTA and FQGNSA.

The rearrangement uses TRBV5-8 and TRBJ1-1; the D gene is possibly TRBD1 (5 bases). Germline lookup yields CDR1 SGHTS and CDR2 YDEGEE. The ends were cut back, 4 bases at V and 2 bases at J, with 12 bases in the middle. The CDR3 runs 14 residues. This CDR3 reads CASSRGTYNTEAFF. The CDR3 region has the DNA TGTGCCAGCAGCCGGGGGACGTATAACACTGAAGCTTTCTTT.

V and J are TRBV2 and TRBJ1-5; 7 bases agree with TRBD1. The V and J ends lost 2 bases and 4 bases, in that order; junction bases with no gene match: 2. CDR3 length equals 14 residues. CDR1 is SNHLY, CDR2 FYNNEI, per germline. CDR3: CASSELQGNQPQHF. In DNA form, the CDR3 reads TGTGCCAGCAGTGAACTACAGGGGAATCAGCCCCAGCATTTT.

The rearrangement uses TRBV15 and TRBJ2-4, with 8 nucleotides matching TRBD2. Per the germline V gene, CDR1 is LNHNV and CDR2 is YYDKDF (reference sequence). The V segment lost 4 bases and the J segment 0 bases; nucleotides outside the gene matches: 5. This CDR3 is 16 amino acids long. CDR3: CATSTLADTAKNIQYF. In DNA, the CDR3 is TGTGCCACCAGCACACTAGCGGATACAGCCAAAAACATTCAGTACTTC. Looking up the rest from reference TRBV15 and TRBJ2-4 gives the full variable domain: DAMVIQNPRYQVTQFGKPVTLSCSQTLNHNVMYWYQQKSSQAPKLLFHYYDKDFNNEADTPDNFQSRRPNTSFCFLDIRSPGLGDTAMYLCATSTLADTAKNIQYFGAGTRLSVL.